This T cell receptor (beta chain) stems from a study of cytomegalovirus exposure and HLA in healthy donors (dated by TCRdb to the late 2010s). At the level of the whole study: An earlier analysis of fewer than 750 of the donors reported approximately 260 Gb of sequence data and some 110 million unique TCR beta sequences obtained from around 180 million T cells. An early release that covered about 600 HLA-typed donors contained about 300 gigabases of sequencing data and roughly 84 million unique TCR sequences. Of the roughly 400 genotyped donors, over 80% were placed in the genetic ancestry cluster associated with self-reported Caucasian donors. The aim of the study was to test whether cataloging public T cell receptors could identify signatures of past pathogen exposure. The study profiled the T cell repertoires of 500 to 800 subjects by immunosequencing and related them to cytomegalovirus serostatus. Along with the approximately 650-subject first cohort, a separate validation cohort of 120 different subjects was used. High-throughput TCR immunosequencing, statistical association of individual TCRs with disease status, and machine learning were combined to predict cytomegalovirus infection status. To study patterns of TCR occurrence, a later analysis re-analyzed previously published TCR beta repertoires from 500 to 850 donors and added high-resolution HLA genotyping. The later analysis used no new phenotypic data to find candidate immune exposures, relying instead on TCR beta sequences and their occurrence across donors. An earlier analysis of fewer than 750 of the donors used high-throughput TCR beta sequencing to judge whether each TCR beta V gene segment behaved as functional or pseudogenic. Alongside the repertoire data, information on donor age, sex, ethnicity and CMV serostatus was compiled. A later genetic analysis took genome-wide SNP genotypes for about 65% of the 666 donors and used that subset as a discovery cohort. All discovery cohort repertoires had been generated on a single sequencing platform. HLA typing included class I and class II loci at four-digit resolution. Typing coverage differed by locus: A, B, C, DRB1 and DQB1 were typed in roughly 620-640 donors, DQA1 in approximately 520, DPA1 in 606, and DPB1 in 472. A handful of DR-DQ haplotypes were handled as single units for association and clustering because linkage in the cohort was strong. Among 350 to 400 genotyped donors of the cohort, an average of approximately 240,000 unique TCR beta nucleotide sequences were sequenced per donor, 15% to 20% of them non-productive.

The protocol used for the library was the immunoSEQ multiplex PCR assay. A mixture of 60 forward primers for TCR Vbeta segments and 13 reverse primers for TCR Jbeta segments was used in the multiplex PCR. The CDR3 region of rearranged TCR beta genes was amplified from genomic DNA with a multiplex PCR assay. Amplified TCR beta libraries were sequenced as 87-base-pair reads on the Illumina HiSeq System. In the authors' own workflow: A later analysis tallied around 80 million unique TCR beta chains across the 650 to 750 repertoires, and some 10 million of those chains were shared by two or more donors. A nearest-neighbor algorithm error-corrected the raw reads and collapsed the reads into unique sequences, merging closely related sequences to remove PCR and sequencing errors. Alignment of CDR3 sequences to IMGT reference sequences was used to assign V, D and J gene segments. For a sequence to be retained, at least a six-nucleotide match to both a V gene segment and a J gene segment was required. A rearrangement counted as productive if the CDR3 had no stop codons and remained in frame with V and J, and every other rearrangement counted as non-productive. Following IMGT convention, CDR3 was defined as the stretch from the second conserved V-encoded cysteine to the conserved J-encoded phenylalanine. Sequences without an unambiguous match to a single V gene segment were excluded from the earlier analysis of almost 600 of the donors. An earlier analysis of several hundred of the donors classified V segments as functional when productive rearrangements were above 56.7% and as segregating when the standard deviation between donors was above 5%. A statistical classification framework was built for diagnosing cytomegalovirus status from the catalog of TCR beta chain sequences. In a later analysis, V and J genes were assigned by comparing TCR nucleotide sequences against IMGT/GENE-DB human TR gene sequences. The TCRdist pipeline was used in a later analysis to assign CDR3 sequences and most-parsimonious VDJ recombination scenarios. In a later analysis, each TCR beta chain was defined by its CDR3 amino acid sequence together with its V-gene family, and reads without a unique V-gene family were excluded. In a later analysis, approximately 590 highly shared, low-generation-probability nucleotide sequences were removed to address suspected cross-contamination and a sequencing artifact. In a later analysis, a clonal expansion index was calculated for each public chain from normalized within-repertoire ranks of inferred template counts. Generation probabilities in a later analysis came from a VDJ recombination model fitted to out-of-frame rearrangements, and those results were checked against IGoR. In a later analysis, TCR-TCR, TCR-HLA and TCR-CMV co-occurrence was scored with hypergeometric tests, and a repertoire-size bias correction was applied to TCR pairs. In a later analysis, false discovery rates were estimated by permuting HLA or CMV assignments 20 times. A later analysis grouped co-occurring TCRs with DBSCAN, adding TCRdist sequence similarity when clustering within HLA-allele-positive subsets. Repertoires with fewer than 30,000 or more than 120,000 public chains, plus five repertoires with anomalous nucleotide sharing, were excluded from co-occurrence clustering. Here the immuneACCESS table is served through TCRdb, limited to in-frame sequences with V and J called. Missing clones are a known gap in these copies; in checked studies unresolved V genes cover under half, and the rest lacks a known reason. V, J and clone size are those of that table, while D and trimming were read from the DNA. In this sample's table one finds about 58,000 clones. The ten largest make up almost 4% of the sample.

The cohort was made up of several hundred healthy bone marrow donors. Cohort members were all nominally healthy when sampled, although unrecorded immune exposures were likely present. The donor tested CMV seronegative, placing the donor among the approximately 400 seronegative members of the cohort. A peripheral blood sample was provided by each donor, and peripheral blood mononuclear cells were used for TCR beta sequencing. The Qiagen DNeasy Blood Extraction Kit was used to extract genomic DNA from the blood cell samples. The germline V gene yields MNHEY for CDR1 and SVGAGI for CDR2. V gives up 5 bases and J gives up 5 bases, and the segment between their germline ends measures 9 bases. The CDR3 runs 12 residues from the cysteine to the phenylalanine. CDR3 DNA only is kept here, 36 bases in frame from base 1. The full study reports these points: A cluster of highly shared sequence variants was judged likely to be a technical artifact of the sequencing pipeline. A total of 150 to 200 TCR beta chains were listed by the study as associated with cytomegalovirus. Compared with the approximately 670-donor mean, donors in an Asian-associated ancestry cluster had fewer N-insertions in productive TCRs, according to a later genetic analysis. In a later analysis, HLA-associated TCR beta chains were found to be more clonally expanded and to have lower generation probabilities than equally common non-associated chains. Linkage disequilibrium might explain the correlated functional status among segregating V segments, but an unknown experimental factor could not be ruled out. A later analysis found that TCR association rates varied across HLA loci, with DRB1 alleles showing the most associated TCRs and HLA-C alleles the fewest. At a false discovery rate of 0.05, a later analysis linked under 20,000 TCR beta sequences to specific HLA alleles. Because some donors lacked HLA typing at each locus, the association tests relied only on the typed subset. An earlier analysis of around 540 of the donors showed that most TCR beta V segments appeared in productive rearrangements either about 90% or about 30% of the time, which broadly matched IMGT annotations. A further reported finding was that TCR beta sequences accurately predicted the HLA-A and HLA-B alleles for most subjects in the first cohort. A later analysis found that most CMV-associated TCR beta chains appeared HLA-restricted, with HLA associations seemingly driven largely by CMV exposure. According to the authors, the approach could potentially be generalized to other disease states and immunological phenotypes. A later analysis reported that several top co-occurrence clusters appeared linked to parvovirus B19, influenza, CMV and Epstein-Barr virus. Only TCR beta chains were sequenced in this cohort, and the absence of alpha or paired-chain data limited detectable features. The 87-base-pair reads could not distinguish some IMGT-functional V segments, including TRBV6-2 and TRBV6-3, so those segments were excluded. Presence/absence analyses assumed roughly uniform sequencing depth across donors, an assumption that may not hold. Immune exposure information for the cohort was limited to CMV serostatus. An association between a missense DCLRE1C variant and V-gene and J-gene trimming of TCR beta chains was found in a later genetic analysis and replicated in an independent cohort. Most TCR sequences were seen in very few donors, while some public TCRs were found in many individuals. Three of the identified cytomegalovirus-associated TCR beta chains were confirmed in vitro to be specific for cytomegalovirus antigens. When HLA alleles, especially DR and DQ, strongly co-occurred, TCR associations were difficult to assign to individual alleles. The classifier was reported to diagnose cytomegalovirus status with high specificity and sensitivity in both the original cohort and the validation cohort. Over 15 rarely observed V segments, including chromosome 9 orphons, were excluded from the earlier analysis of some 590 of the donors because counts were too low.

Of note for this clone: Its antigen target is currently unknown.

The sample comprised PBMCs. The chain was built from TRBV6-5 and TRBJ1-2; the D gene lacks a confident call. This TCR was sampled from a male donor in good health and CMV-seronegative. The CDR3 protein sequence reads: CASSTDGYGYTF. The nucleotide sequence is TGTGCCAGCAGTACCGACGGGTATGGCTACACCTTC.